This T cell receptor (beta chain) originates from a study of blood T cell repertoires in COVID-19. The overall study: Donors in the United States, Italy and Spain gave samples during acute or convalescent COVID-19. T cells, B-cell-depleted T cells, or PBMCs provided the cDNA or gDNA that served as material.

As handled by the study authors: Reference gene primers were amplified, and this amplification served to estimate nucleated cell counts. Using immunoSEQ multiplex PCR, the repertoire was profiled, and TCRdb retains in-frame clones only, with some absent. V and J calls and clone size are as listed in that table; D and trimming were resolved from the DNA. The sample lists just under 20,000 clones; 87% were seen once. Germline V gives CDR1 KGHSH, CDR2 LQKENI. CDR3 size: 14 residues. The V and J ends lost 4 bases and 5 bases, in that order; junction bases with no gene match: 7. The sequence came from a human donor with active COVID-19. The donor label of this sample is uncertain. The chain has TRBV18 and TRBJ2-7; 8 positions match TRBD2. The sequenced sample was peripheral blood. CDR3 sequence (DNA): TGTGCCAGCTCACAGTCAGCGGGAGTACACGAGCAGTACTTC. It translates to CASSQSAGVHEQYF.